The clone carrying this TCR beta chain was observed a handful of times. This specimen belongs to a study of regulatory T cells in long-lasting Graves disease. CDR1 is MNHNS and CDR2 is SASEGT in the germline V gene. This CDR3 region has 13 residues. Trimming left V 8 bases short and J 4 bases short, with 14 bases between. Construction of TCR beta libraries relied on iRepertoire HTBI primers and on Arm-PCR targeting CDR3 regions. Via MiXCR, TCRdb re-called the multiplex PCR reads, giving one row per CDR3 protein. In the table there are about 530,000 distinct CDR3 sequences, about 16% of which are singletons. Time point noted: newly diagnosed GD, antithyroid drugs for less than 3 months. From RNA extracted from PBMCs, the TCR library was made. These data also formed part of another study, on T cells in Graves' hyperthyroidism and ophthalmopathy. That paper notes: The study based diagnoses on clinical symptoms, serum thyroxine and TRAb, thyroid ultrasound and orbital computed tomography. Using the HTBI primer set, a first-round RT-PCR was run on the TCR CDR3. Blood shared most expanded thyroid clonotypes above 0.001. A model of 13 V-J features distinguished ophthalmopathy from stable hyperthyroidism.

The clonotype was recovered from a woman aged 35-60 years with Graves disease. V and J are TRBV6-1 and TRBJ1-1; D possibly corresponds to TRBD1 (6 bases). The sequencing here drew on peripheral blood mononuclear cells (PBMCs), taken at new diagnosis, from a patient treated with antithyroid drugs. The CDR3 DNA follows: TGTGCCAGCCCCCCGGGGGCCGGCACTGAAGCTTTCTTT. Translated: CASPPGAGTEAFF.